This is a list of T cell receptor beta chains from one sample in a study of blood T cells in healthy people across ages. TCRdb redid the calling of the 5' RACE reads with MiXCR, one entry per CDR3 protein. The sample contains fewer than 800,000 distinct CDR3 sequences, about half of which appear only once. The sequenced sample consisted of blood. The source is a woman aged 55-70 years in good health. The CDR3 runs from the conserved cysteine through the conserved F or W. A D gene is named only where the DNA matches it firmly. The size field is filled for only some rows; it gives once, few, many or a size class.

d_gene | j_gene | abundance | v_gene | CDR3aa | CDR3nt
TRBD2 | TRBJ2-1 | few | TRBV29-1 | CSVLGTSGMHEQFF | TGCAGCGTTCTCGGGACTAGCGGGATGCATGAGCAGTTCTTC
. | TRBJ2-5 | few | TRBV4-3 | CASSQEARVETQYF | TGCGCCAGCAGCCAAGAGGCAAGGGTGGAGACCCAGTACTTC
. | TRBJ2-7 | . | TRBV6-5 | CASSYADSSSYEQYF | TGTGCCAGCAGTTACGCTGACTCAAGCTCCTACGAGCAGTACTTC
. | TRBJ2-1 | . | TRBV29-1 | CSVEDSWGSSYNEQFF | TGCAGCGTTGAAGATTCCTGGGGGAGCTCCTACAATGAGCAGTTCTTC
. | TRBJ1-5 | few | TRBV6-5 | CASSGSGDQPQHF | TGTGCCAGCAGTGGCTCAGGGGATCAGCCCCAGCATTTT
. | TRBJ2-7 | . | TRBV14 | CASSPSVKREQYF | TGTGCCAGCAGCCCCTCAGTGAAACGAGAGCAGTACTTC
TRBD1 | TRBJ1-2 | once | TRBV6-1 | CASMADRVDGYTF | TGTGCCAGCATGGCCGACAGGGTGGACGGCTACACCTTC
. | TRBJ2-2 | few | TRBV18 | CASSPAGPNTGELFF | TGTGCCAGCTCACCCGCAGGGCCGAACACCGGGGAGCTGTTTTTT
. | TRBJ1-2 | . | TRBV5-1 | CASRSRGDGKGGYTF | TGCGCCAGCCGGTCCCGGGGAGATGGGAAGGGTGGCTACACCTTC
. | TRBJ2-5 | . | TRBV27 | CAGSTTSGNQETQYF | TGTGCCGGCAGTACCACGTCCGGGAACCAAGAGACCCAGTACTTC
TRBD2 | TRBJ2-1 | . | TRBV25-1 | CASSDPLGTSGLLRQFF | TGTGCCAGCAGTGATCCACTCGGGACTAGCGGCCTGCTACGGCAGTTCTTC
TRBD1 | TRBJ2-1 | few | TRBV12-5 | CASGLETGGTYEQFF | TGTGCTAGTGGTTTAGAGACAGGGGGTACGTATGAGCAGTTCTTC
. | TRBJ1-6 | . | TRBV25-1 | CASSEYGGRNNSPLHF | TGTGCCAGCAGTGAATACGGGGGCCGGAATAATTCACCCCTCCACTTT
TRBD2 | TRBJ2-5 | . | TRBV20-1 | CSARGGSGGPAQYF | TGCAGTGCTAGAGGAGGTAGCGGGGGTCCGGCCCAGTACTTC
TRBD2 | TRBJ2-1 | . | TRBV4-3 | CASAPRDYLWNEQFF | TGCGCCAGCGCACCCCGGGACTATCTTTGGAATGAGCAGTTCTTC
. | TRBJ2-1 | few | TRBV4-3 | CASSQDLTTPSSYNEQFF | TGCGCCAGCAGCCAAGATTTGACAACACCAAGCTCCTACAATGAGCAGTTCTTC
TRBD2 | TRBJ2-7 | few | TRBV7-2 | CASSPRREGSYEQYF | TGTGCCAGCAGCCCCAGGAGGGAGGGGTCCTACGAGCAGTACTTC
. | TRBJ1-4 | few | TRBV6-6 | CASSVPGGGVNEKLFF | TGTGCCAGCAGCGTCCCGGGAGGAGGGGTTAATGAAAAACTGTTTTTT
. | TRBJ2-7 | . | TRBV28 | CASTPPWRNEQYF | TGTGCCAGCACCCCCCCTTGGCGGAACGAGCAGTACTTC
TRBD2 | TRBJ2-7 | . | TRBV6-2/TRBV6-3 | CAAGASGRLGSYEQYF | TGTGCCGCCGGGGCTAGCGGGAGGCTGGGCTCCTACGAGCAGTACTTC
. | TRBJ1-2 | few | TRBV20-1 | CSARRGTDYGYTF | TGCAGTGCTAGACGAGGGACCGACTATGGCTACACCTTC
TRBD2 | TRBJ2-3 | . | TRBV20-1 | CSALDSGSGDTQYF | TGCAGTGCTCTCGATAGCGGGAGTGGAGATACGCAGTATTTT
. | TRBJ2-7 | . | TRBV2 | CASKGRGQDEQYF | TGTGCCAGCAAGGGCAGGGGCCAGGACGAGCAGTACTTC
. | TRBJ1-1 | . | TRBV3-1 | CASSQSSGMNTEAFF | TGTGCCAGCAGCCAATCATCGGGAATGAACACTGAAGCTTTCTTT
TRBD2 | TRBJ2-3 | . | TRBV20-1 | CSARDSTSGSGTDTQYF | TGCAGTGCTAGAGATAGTACTAGCGGTTCAGGCACAGATACGCAGTATTTT
TRBD2 | TRBJ2-5 | . | TRBV4-2 | CASRESGSNTYNEQYF | TGTGCCAGCAGAGAAAGCGGGAGCAACACCTACAATGAGCAGTACTTC
. | TRBJ2-3 | . | TRBV4-3 | CASSQGSGTSSTQYF | TGCGCCAGCAGCCAAGGTTCTGGCACCTCAAGCACGCAGTATTTT
TRBD1 | TRBJ2-1 | once | TRBV6-1 | CASNGQGIYNEQFF | TGTGCCAGCAACGGACAGGGCATCTACAATGAGCAGTTCTTC
TRBD2 | TRBJ2-7 | . | TRBV29-1 | CSVELAGARYTTRPYEQYF | TGCAGCGTGGAGCTAGCGGGAGCCCGATACACCACGCGCCCTTACGAGCAGTACTTC
. | TRBJ2-7 | many | TRBV3-1 | CASSLAGTQDYEQYF | TGTGCCAGCAGCCTAGCCGGGACGCAGGACTACGAGCAGTACTTC
TRBD1 | TRBJ2-3 | . | TRBV27 | CASSRDSPTDTQYF | TGTGCCAGCAGCCGGGACAGTCCCACAGATACGCAGTATTTT